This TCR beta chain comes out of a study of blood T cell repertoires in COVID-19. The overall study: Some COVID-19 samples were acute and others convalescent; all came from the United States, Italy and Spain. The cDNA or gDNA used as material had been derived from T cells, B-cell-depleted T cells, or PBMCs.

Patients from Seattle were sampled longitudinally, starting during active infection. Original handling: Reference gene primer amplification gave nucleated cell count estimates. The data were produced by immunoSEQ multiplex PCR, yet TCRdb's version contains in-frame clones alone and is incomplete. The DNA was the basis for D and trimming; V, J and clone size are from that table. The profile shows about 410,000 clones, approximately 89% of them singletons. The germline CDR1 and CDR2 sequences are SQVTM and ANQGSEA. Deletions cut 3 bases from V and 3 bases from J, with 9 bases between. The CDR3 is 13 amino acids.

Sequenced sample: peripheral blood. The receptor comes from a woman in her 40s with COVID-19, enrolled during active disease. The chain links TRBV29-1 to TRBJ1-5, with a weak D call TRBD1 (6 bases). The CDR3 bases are TGCAGCGTTGATTCAGGGGCCAATCAGCCCCAGCATTTT. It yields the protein CSVDSGANQPQHF.